Below are 20 T cell receptor beta chains sequenced from a single sample in a study of T cell responses to AZD1222 COVID-19 vaccine. Sequencing was performed with immunoSEQ multiplex PCR; in TCRdb, only in-frame clones are kept and a portion is missing. The top ten hold roughly 9.9% of the sample, which has some 120,000 clones, about 86% seen once. The sequencing used peripheral blood, collected on day 0 of AZD1222 vaccination. The receptors originated from an adult in good health.

This chain joins TRBV27 and TRBJ2-3; the D gene is possibly TRBD1 (6 bases). Germline V lookup: CDR1 MNHEY, CDR2 SMNVEV (reference sequence). V lost 9 bases to trimming and J lost 2 bases, with 12 bases between them. The CDR3 is made up of 13 amino acids. The CDR3 nucleotides read TGTGCCAGTAGGGACACCCACACAGATACGCAGTATTTT. Protein sequence: CASRDTHTDTQYF.

V usage is TRBV19 and J usage is TRBJ1-1, with D maybe TRBD1 (5 bases). CDR1 is LNHDA, CDR2 SQIVND, per germline (reference sequence). This CDR3 contains 14 residues. The germline V and J ends were trimmed by 3 bases and 3 bases, with 11 bases remaining between them. CDR3 coding DNA: TGTGCCAGTAGTATGGGGGTTGTGGACACTGAAGCTTTCTTT. This encodes CASSMGVVDTEAFF.

This clone is a singleton in its sample. This chain connects TRBV5-1 to TRBJ2-7; TRBD2 agrees at 12 bases. V shed 4 bases and J 4 bases; nucleotides not matched to a gene: 6. The CDR3 length is 15 residues. Germline values: CDR1 SGHRS, CDR2 YFSETQ. This CDR3 is CASSPLAGGSYEQYF. DNA of the CDR3: TGCGCCAGCAGCCCACTAGCGGGAGGATCTTACGAGCAGTACTTC.

About this clone: This sample also contains other DNA sequences that code for the same CDR3. V gene TRBV24-1 combines with J gene TRBJ1-1; D remains unclear. Trimming shortened V by 3 bases and J by 5 bases, and 3 bases separated the two germline ends. This CDR3 is built from 11 residues. Germline V lookup: CDR1 KGHDR, CDR2 SFDVKD. In DNA, the CDR3 is TGTGCCACCAGTGATGGGACTGAAGCTTTCTTT. It codes for CATSDGTEAFF.

The V call is TRBV4-1, the J call TRBJ2-2; D gene ambiguous. Germline V gives CDR1 MGHRA, CDR2 YSYEKL. This CDR3 spans 15 amino acids. Trimming stripped 3 bases from V and 2 bases from J, with 10 bases between. CDR3 nucleotides: TGCGCCAGCAGCCAGCCTTGGGGTAACACCGGGGAGCTGTTTTTT. It translates to CASSQPWGNTGELFF.

The CDR3: CAISGPPYEQYF. The CDR3 nucleotides read TGTGCCATCAGCGGGCCTCCCTACGAGCAGTACTTC. V usage is TRBV10-3 and J usage is TRBJ2-7; no definite D call. V was pared by 6 bases and J by 2 bases, with 8 bases between. The V gene's germline CDR1 is ENHRY and CDR2 SYGVKD. The CDR3 length is 12 residues.

V gene TRBV7-9 combines with J gene TRBJ2-7; 9 nucleotides align to TRBD1. This CDR3 is built from 13 residues. Germline CDR1 and CDR2: SEHNR and FQNEAQ (reference sequence). Trimming removed 5 bases from V and 4 bases from J; junction bases left unmatched: 3. CDR3 in amino acids: CASSPGQGYEQYF. The DNA for the CDR3 is TGTGCCAGCAGCCCAGGACAGGGGTACGAGCAGTACTTC.

This clone was counted a single time. V is TRBV19 and J is TRBJ1-5, with unresolved D. Germline assignment: CDR1 LNHDA and CDR2 SQIVND (reference sequence). The length of the CDR3 is 16 residues. V lost 5 bases to trimming and J lost 0 bases, with 14 bases between them. Here the CDR3 reads CASSLWGGYSNQPQHF. DNA of the CDR3: TGTGCCAGTAGTCTCTGGGGTGGTTATAGCAATCAGCCCCAGCATTTT.

V gene TRBV29-1 combines with J gene TRBJ2-7; 12 bases match TRBD1. The CDR3 has 14 amino acids. The V and J ends lost 4 bases and 6 bases, in that order; junction bases with no gene match: 7. Germline assignment: CDR1 SQVTM and CDR2 ANQGSEA. In nucleotides, the CDR3 is TGCAGCGTTGGGTGGGGGACAGGGGGCGCCGAGCAGTACTTC. Its translation is CSVGWGTGGAEQYF.

The genes are TRBV28 and TRBJ2-7; 7 bases align to TRBD1. V trimming: 6 bases; J trimming: 1 base; junction bases outside the gene matches: 6. The V gene's germline CDR1 is MDHEN and CDR2 SYDVKM. The CDR3 extends over 14 amino acids. The CDR3 spells CASSRRQGSYEQYF. The CDR3 DNA reads as TGTGCCAGCAGCCGACGACAGGGTTCCTACGAGCAGTACTTC.

The chain links TRBV30 to TRBJ2-7; TRBD2 matches at 12 bases. The CDR3 totals 14 residues. V was clipped by 4 bases and J by 3 bases; unmatched bases: 4. Germline V CDR1 and CDR2: GTSNPN, SVGIG (reference sequence). CDR3 amino acids: CAWKRTSGVYEQYF. In DNA form, the CDR3 reads TGTGCCTGGAAGCGGACTAGCGGGGTCTACGAGCAGTACTTC.

The chain links TRBV11-3 to TRBJ2-5, with a possible D match to TRBD2 (6 bases). Germline V gives CDR1 SGHNT, CDR2 YENEEA. The CDR3 extends over 15 amino acids. V lost 3 bases, J lost 4 bases, and 15 bases lay in between. CDR3 bases: TGTGCCAGCAGCTTTGGTACAGGAGGGTTAGAGACCCAGTACTTC. Amino acids: CASSFGTGGLETQYF.

The chain couples TRBV3-1 (or the pseudogene TRBV3-2) to TRBJ2-7; D remains ambiguous. Germline values: CDR1 LGHDT, CDR2 YNNKEL (reference sequence). V shed 8 bases and J shed 2 bases, with 13 bases lying between them. The CDR3 runs 13 residues. The chain's CDR3 is CASFPNRPYEQYF. In nucleotides, the CDR3 is TGTGCCAGCTTCCCAAACCGGCCCTACGAGCAGTACTTC.

This clone was recorded a few times. The CDR3 sequence: CASSQVGATNYGYTF. CDR3 sequence (DNA): TGCGCCAGCAGCCAAGTAGGGGCCACTAACTATGGCTACACCTTC. V is TRBV4-3 and J is TRBJ1-2; the D gene is possibly TRBD1 (5 bases). Germline loops: CDR1 LGHNA, CDR2 YSLEER. V lost 1 base and J 0 bases, leaving 9 bases between the germline ends. The CDR3 runs 15 residues.

The genes are TRBV19 and TRBJ1-3, with 9 nucleotides matching TRBD1. Germline-derived CDR1 and CDR2 are LNHDA and SQIVND (reference sequence). The V and J ends lost 5 bases and 2 bases, in that order; junction bases with no gene match: 4. The CDR3 contains 15 residues. The CDR3: CASSAWTGAGNTIYF. The CDR3 DNA sequence: TGTGCCAGTAGTGCCTGGACAGGGGCTGGAAACACCATATATTTT.

The rearrangement joins TRBV18 to TRBJ1-2; 7 bases line up with TRBD1. Trimming removed 2 bases from V and 6 bases from J; junction bases left unmatched: 3. The CDR3 length is 13 residues. CDR1 is KGHSH, CDR2 LQKENI, per germline. The CDR3 loop is CASSPSGGDGYTF. For the CDR3, the DNA is TGTGCCAGCTCACCATCAGGGGGGGATGGCTACACCTTC.

This clone was counted a single time. This rearrangement joins TRBV7-9 to TRBJ1-6, with D tentatively TRBD1 (6 bases). The CDR3 contains 15 residues. CDR1 SEHNR and CDR2 FQNEAQ come from the germline V gene (reference sequence). V was shortened by 5 bases and J by 2 bases, with 10 bases between the two germline ends. The CDR3: CASSEGTPYNSPLHF. Here the CDR3 DNA reads TGTGCCAGCAGCGAAGGGACACCCTATAATTCACCCCTCCACTTT. Combining the CDR3 with reference TRBV7-9 and TRBJ1-6 gives the whole variable domain DTGVSQNPRHKITKRGQNVTFRCDPISEHNRLYWYRQTLGQGPEFLTYFQNEAQLEKSRLLSDRFSAERPKGSFSTLEIQRTEQGDSAMYLCASSEGTPYNSPLHFGNGTRLTVT.

About this clone itself: The DNA is omitted, as the CDR3 cannot be located on it reliably, and the CDR3 follows TCRdb's listing. CDR3 protein: CAWSVGTGSKYF. The chain carries TRBV30 and TRBJ2-3; TRBD1, the table's D call, was not compared with the DNA. The CDR3 numbers 12 amino acids, ends counted. The germline CDR1 and CDR2 sequences are GTSNPN and SVGIG (reference sequence).

The chain uses TRBV7-2 and TRBJ2-2; D ambiguous. The CDR3 covers 14 residues. Trimming removed 5 bases at V and 4 bases at J, with 11 bases between. CDR1 and CDR2 from the germline V gene are SGHTA and FQGNSA. The CDR3 is CASSPPGLTGELFF. The DNA for the CDR3 is TGTGCCAGCAGCCCTCCCGGGCTCACCGGGGAGCTGTTTTTT. Full variable domain (missing parts from reference TRBV7-2 and TRBJ2-2): GAGVSQSPSNKVTEKGKDVELRCDPISGHTALYWYRQSLGQGLEFLIYFQGNSAPDKSGLPSDRFSAERTGGSVSTLTIQRTQQEDSAVYLCASSPPGLTGELFFGEGSRLTVL.

The rearrangement joins TRBV19 to TRBJ1-5; TRBD1 matches 8 bases. The CDR3 consists of 14 residues. CDR1 is LNHDA and CDR2 is SQIVND in the germline V gene (reference sequence). Trimming at V came to 8 bases and at J to 2 bases, leaving 5 bases not matched to a gene. CDR3 in amino acids: CASRRQGRNQPQHF. The CDR3 bases are TGTGCCAGTCGAAGACAGGGGCGCAATCAGCCCCAGCATTTT.